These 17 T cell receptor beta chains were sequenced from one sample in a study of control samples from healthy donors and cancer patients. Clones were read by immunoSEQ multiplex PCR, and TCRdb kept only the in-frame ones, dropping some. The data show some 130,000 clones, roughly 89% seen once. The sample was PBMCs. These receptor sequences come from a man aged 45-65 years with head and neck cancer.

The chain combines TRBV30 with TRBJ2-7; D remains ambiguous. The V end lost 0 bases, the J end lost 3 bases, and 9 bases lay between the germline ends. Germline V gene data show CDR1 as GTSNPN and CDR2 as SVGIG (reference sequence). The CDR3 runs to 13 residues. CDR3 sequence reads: CAWSVDRGYEQYF. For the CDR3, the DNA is TGTGCCTGGAGTGTGGACCGCGGCTACGAGCAGTACTTC.

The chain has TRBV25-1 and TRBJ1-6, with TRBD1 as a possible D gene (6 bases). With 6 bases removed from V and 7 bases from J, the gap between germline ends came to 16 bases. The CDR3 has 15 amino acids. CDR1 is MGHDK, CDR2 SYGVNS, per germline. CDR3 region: CASRGGLGQNSPLHF. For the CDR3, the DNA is TGTGCCAGCAGAGGGGGGTTAGGACAGAATTCACCCCTCCACTTT.

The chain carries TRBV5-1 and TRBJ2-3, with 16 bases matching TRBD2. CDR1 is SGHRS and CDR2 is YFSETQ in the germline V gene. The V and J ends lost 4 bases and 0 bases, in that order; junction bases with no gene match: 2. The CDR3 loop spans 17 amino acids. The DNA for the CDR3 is TGCGCCAGCAGCACGGGACTAGCGGGAGGGAGCACAGATACGCAGTATTTT. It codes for CASSTGLAGGSTDTQYF.

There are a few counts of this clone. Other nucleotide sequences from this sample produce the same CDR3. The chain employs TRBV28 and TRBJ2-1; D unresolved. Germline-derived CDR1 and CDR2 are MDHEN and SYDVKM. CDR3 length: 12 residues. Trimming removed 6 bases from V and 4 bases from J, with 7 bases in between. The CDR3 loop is CASSLAYNEQFF. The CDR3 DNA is TGTGCCAGCAGCCTCGCTTACAATGAGCAGTTCTTC. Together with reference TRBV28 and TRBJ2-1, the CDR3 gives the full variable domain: DVKVTQSSRYLVKRTGEKVFLECVQDMDHENMFWYRQDPGLGLRLIYFSYDVKMKEKGDIPEGYSVSREKKERFSLILESASTNQTSMYLCASSLAYNEQFFGPGTRLTVL.

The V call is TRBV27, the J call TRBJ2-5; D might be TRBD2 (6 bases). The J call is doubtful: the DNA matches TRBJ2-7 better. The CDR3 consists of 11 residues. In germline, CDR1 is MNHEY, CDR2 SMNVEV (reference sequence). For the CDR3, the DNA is TGTGCCAGCAGCCTCGGGGGCGAGCAGTACTTC. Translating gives CASSLGGEQYF.

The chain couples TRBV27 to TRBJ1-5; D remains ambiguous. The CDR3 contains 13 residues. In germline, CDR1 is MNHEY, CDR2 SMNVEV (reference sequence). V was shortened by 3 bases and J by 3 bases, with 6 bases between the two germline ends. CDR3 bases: TGTGCCAGCAGTTTTGGGGACAATCAGCCCCAGCATTTT. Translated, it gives CASSFGDNQPQHF.

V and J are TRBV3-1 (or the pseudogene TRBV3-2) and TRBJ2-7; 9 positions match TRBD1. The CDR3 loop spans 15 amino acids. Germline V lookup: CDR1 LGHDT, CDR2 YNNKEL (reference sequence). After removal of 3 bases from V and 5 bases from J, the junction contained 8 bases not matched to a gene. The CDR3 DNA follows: TGTGCCAGCAGCCACCTGACAGGGGGGACTGACGAGCAGTACTTC. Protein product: CASSHLTGGTDEQYF.

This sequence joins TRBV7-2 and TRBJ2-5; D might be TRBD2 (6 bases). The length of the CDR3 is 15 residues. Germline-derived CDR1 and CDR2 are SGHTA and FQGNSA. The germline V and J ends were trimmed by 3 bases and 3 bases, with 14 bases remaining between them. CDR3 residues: CASSFPGETKETQYF. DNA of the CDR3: TGTGCCAGCAGCTTCCCGGGGGAGACGAAAGAGACCCAGTACTTC.

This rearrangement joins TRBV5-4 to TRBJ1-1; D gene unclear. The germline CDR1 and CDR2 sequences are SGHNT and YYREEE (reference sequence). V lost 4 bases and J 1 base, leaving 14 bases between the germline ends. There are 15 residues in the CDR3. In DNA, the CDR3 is TGTGCCAGCAGCGGTAGGACGGCACCGAACACTGAAGCTTTCTTT. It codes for CASSGRTAPNTEAFF.

The CDR3 is CAWTRELEQFF. CDR3 bases: TGTGCCTGGACCCGAGAATTGGAGCAGTTCTTC. The J gene is TRBJ2-1, the V gene TRBV30; no firm D call. In germline, CDR1 is GTSNPN, CDR2 SVGIG (reference sequence). Trimming took 4 bases from V and 10 from J, leaving 11 bases between them. The CDR3 has 11 residues.

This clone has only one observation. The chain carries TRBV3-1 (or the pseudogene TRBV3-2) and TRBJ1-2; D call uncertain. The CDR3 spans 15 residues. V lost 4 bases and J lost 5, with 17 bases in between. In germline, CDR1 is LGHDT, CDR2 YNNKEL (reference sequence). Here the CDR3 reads CASSPLMRERYGYTF. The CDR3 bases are TGTGCCAGCAGCCCCCTTATGCGAGAAAGATATGGCTACACCTTC.

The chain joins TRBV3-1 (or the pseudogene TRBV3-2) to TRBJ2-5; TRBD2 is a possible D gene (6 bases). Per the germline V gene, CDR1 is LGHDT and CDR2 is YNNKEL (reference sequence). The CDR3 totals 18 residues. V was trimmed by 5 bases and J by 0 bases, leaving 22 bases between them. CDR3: CASSTPRGGDLYQETQYF. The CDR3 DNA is TGTGCCAGCAGCACCCCCCGGGGCGGGGACCTGTACCAAGAGACCCAGTACTTC.

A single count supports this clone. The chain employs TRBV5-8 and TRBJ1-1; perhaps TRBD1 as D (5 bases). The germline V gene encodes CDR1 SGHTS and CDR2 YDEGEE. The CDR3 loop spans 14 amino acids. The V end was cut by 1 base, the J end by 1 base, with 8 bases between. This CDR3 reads CASSLIGTNTEAFF. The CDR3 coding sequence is TGTGCCAGCAGCTTGATAGGGACGAACACTGAAGCTTTCTTT.

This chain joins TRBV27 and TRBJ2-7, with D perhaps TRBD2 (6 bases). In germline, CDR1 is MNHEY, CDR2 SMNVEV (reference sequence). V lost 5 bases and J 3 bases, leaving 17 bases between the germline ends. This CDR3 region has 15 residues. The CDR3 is CASSPPGLRHYEQYF. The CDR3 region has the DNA TGTGCCAGCAGTCCCCCGGGACTTCGCCACTACGAGCAGTACTTC.

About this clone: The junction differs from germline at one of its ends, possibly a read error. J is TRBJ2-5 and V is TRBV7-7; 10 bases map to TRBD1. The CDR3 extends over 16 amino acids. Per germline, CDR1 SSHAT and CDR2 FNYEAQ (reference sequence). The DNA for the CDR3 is TGTGCTAGCAGCTTATCCGGGACAGGGGTCCAAGAGACCCAGTACTTC. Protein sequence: CASSLSGTGVQETQYF. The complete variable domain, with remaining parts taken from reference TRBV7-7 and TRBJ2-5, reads GAGVSQSPRYKVTKRGQDVTLRCDPISSHATLYWYQQALGQGPEFLTYFNYEAQPDKSGLPSDRFSAERPEGSISTLTIQRTEQRDSAMYRCASSLSGTGVQETQYFGPGTRLLVL.

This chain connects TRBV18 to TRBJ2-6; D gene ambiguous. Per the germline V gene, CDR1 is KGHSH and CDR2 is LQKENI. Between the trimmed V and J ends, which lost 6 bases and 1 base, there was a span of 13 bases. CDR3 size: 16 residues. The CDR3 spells CASSPQHGSGANVLTF. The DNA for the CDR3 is TGTGCCAGCTCCCCCCAACACGGGTCTGGGGCCAACGTCCTGACTTTC.

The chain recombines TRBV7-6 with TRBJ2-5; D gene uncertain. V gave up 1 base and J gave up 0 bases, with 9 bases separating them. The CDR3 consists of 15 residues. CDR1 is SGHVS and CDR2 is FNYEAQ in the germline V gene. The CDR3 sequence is CASSLGGSYQETQYF. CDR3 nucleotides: TGTGCCAGCAGCTTAGGTGGCTCTTACCAAGAGACCCAGTACTTC.